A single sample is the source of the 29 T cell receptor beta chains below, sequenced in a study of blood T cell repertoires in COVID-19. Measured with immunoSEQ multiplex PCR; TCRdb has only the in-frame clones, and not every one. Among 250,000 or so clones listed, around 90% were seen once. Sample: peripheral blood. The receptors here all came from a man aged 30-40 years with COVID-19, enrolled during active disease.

CDR3 nucleotides: TGTGCCAGCAGTTTCGCGTCCAATGGCTACACCTTC. The encoded protein is CASSFASNGYTF. The V and J genes are TRBV12-3 or TRBV12-4 and TRBJ1-2; no reliable D call. The CDR3 is made up of 12 amino acids. Trimming stripped 3 bases from V and 6 bases from J, with 8 bases between.

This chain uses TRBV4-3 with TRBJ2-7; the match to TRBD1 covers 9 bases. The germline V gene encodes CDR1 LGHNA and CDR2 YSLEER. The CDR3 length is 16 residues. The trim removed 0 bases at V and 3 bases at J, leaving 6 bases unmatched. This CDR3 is CASSQDGTGPLYEQYF. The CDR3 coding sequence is TGCGCCAGCAGCCAAGATGGGACAGGGCCCCTCTACGAGCAGTACTTC.

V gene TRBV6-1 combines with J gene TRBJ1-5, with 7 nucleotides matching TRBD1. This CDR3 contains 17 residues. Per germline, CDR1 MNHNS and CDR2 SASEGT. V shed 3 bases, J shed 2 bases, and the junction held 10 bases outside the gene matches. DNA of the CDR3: TGTGCCAGCAGTGAGATTATACAGGGGAGGCGCAATCAGCCCCAGCATTTT. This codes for CASSEIIQGRRNQPQHF.

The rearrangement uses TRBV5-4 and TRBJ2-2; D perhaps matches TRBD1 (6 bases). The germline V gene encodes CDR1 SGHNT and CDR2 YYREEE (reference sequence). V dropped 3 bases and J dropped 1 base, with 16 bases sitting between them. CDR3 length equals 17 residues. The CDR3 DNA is TGTGCCAGCAGCTACCGAGGGGGTAGGGTGAACACCGGGGAGCTGTTTTTT. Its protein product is CASSYRGGRVNTGELFF.

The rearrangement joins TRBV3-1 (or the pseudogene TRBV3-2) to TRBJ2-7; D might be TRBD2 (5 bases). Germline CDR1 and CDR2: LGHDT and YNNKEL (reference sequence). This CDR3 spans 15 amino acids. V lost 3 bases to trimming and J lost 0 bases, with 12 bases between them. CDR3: CASSHNSVSSYEQYF. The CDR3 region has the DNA TGTGCCAGCAGCCACAATAGCGTTAGCTCCTACGAGCAGTACTTC.

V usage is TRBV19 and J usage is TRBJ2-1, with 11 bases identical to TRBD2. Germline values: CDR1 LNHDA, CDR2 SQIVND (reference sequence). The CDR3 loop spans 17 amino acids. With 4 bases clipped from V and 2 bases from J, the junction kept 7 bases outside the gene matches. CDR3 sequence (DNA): TGTGCCAGTAGTAAGAGACCGGGACTAGCGGCCTACAATGAGCAGTTCTTC. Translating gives CASSKRPGLAAYNEQFF.

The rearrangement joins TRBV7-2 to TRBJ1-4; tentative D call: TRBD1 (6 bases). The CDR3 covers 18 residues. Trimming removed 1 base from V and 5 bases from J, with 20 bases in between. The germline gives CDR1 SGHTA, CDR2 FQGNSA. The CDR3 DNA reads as TGTGCCAGCAGCTTAGGGATTAGGGCCAGGGGCGGCAATGAAAAACTGTTTTTT. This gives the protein CASSLGIRARGGNEKLFF.

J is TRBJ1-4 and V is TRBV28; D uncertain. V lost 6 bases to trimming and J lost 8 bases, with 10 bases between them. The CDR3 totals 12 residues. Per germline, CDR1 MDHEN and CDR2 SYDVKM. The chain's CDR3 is CASRTPGEKLFF. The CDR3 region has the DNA TGTGCCAGCAGGACTCCGGGGGAAAAACTGTTTTTT.

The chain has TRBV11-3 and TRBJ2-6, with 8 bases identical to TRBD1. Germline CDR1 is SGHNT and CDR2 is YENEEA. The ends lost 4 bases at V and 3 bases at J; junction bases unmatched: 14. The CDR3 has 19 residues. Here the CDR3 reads CASSSFKAGGLGGANVLTF. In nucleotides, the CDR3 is TGTGCCAGCAGCTCCTTTAAAGCAGGGGGCCTAGGTGGGGCCAACGTCCTGACTTTC.

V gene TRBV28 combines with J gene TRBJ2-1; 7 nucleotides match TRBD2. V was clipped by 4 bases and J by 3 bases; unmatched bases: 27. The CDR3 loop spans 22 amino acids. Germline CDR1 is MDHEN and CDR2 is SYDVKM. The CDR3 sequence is CASSSPLVGLAEPPIFYNEQFF. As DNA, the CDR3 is TGTGCCAGCAGTTCTCCGTTAGTGGGGCTAGCGGAACCCCCTATCTTCTACAATGAGCAGTTCTTC.

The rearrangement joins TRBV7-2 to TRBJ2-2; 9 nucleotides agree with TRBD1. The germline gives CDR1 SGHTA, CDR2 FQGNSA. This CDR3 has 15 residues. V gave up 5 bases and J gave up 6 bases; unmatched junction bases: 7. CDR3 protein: CASSPRGTGPGELFF. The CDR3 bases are TGTGCCAGCAGCCCGCGGGGGACAGGGCCCGGGGAGCTGTTTTTT.

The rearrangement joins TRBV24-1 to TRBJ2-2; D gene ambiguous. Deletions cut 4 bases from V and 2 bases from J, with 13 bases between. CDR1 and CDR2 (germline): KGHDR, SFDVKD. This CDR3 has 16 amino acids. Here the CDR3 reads CATSDTTPANTGELFF. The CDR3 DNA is TGTGCCACCAGTGACACTACCCCAGCCAACACCGGGGAGCTGTTTTTT.

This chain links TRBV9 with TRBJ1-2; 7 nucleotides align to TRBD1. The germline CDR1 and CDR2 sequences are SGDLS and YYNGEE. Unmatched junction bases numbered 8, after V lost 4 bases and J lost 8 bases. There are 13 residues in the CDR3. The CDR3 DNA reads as TGTGCCAGCAGCAAAGACAGGGTAAACGGCTACACCTTC. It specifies CASSKDRVNGYTF.

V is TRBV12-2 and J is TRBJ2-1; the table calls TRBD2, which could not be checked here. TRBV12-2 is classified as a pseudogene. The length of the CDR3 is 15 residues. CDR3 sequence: CASRLETSGNHEQFF. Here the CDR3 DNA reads TGTGCAAGTCGCTTAGAGACTAGCGGGAACCATGAGCAGTTCTTC.

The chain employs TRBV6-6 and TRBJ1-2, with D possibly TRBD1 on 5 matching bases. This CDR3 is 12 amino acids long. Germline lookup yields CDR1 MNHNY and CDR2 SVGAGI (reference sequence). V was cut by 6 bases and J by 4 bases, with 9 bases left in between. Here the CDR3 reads CASSQDSYGYTF. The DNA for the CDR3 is TGTGCCAGCAGCCAAGACAGCTATGGCTACACCTTC.

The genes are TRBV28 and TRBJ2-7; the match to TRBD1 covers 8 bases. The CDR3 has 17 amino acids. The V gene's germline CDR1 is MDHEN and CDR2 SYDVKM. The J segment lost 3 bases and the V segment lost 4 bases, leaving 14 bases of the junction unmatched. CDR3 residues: CASSYTNAPGGYYEQYF. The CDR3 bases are TGTGCCAGCAGTTATACAAATGCGCCAGGGGGCTACTACGAGCAGTACTTC.

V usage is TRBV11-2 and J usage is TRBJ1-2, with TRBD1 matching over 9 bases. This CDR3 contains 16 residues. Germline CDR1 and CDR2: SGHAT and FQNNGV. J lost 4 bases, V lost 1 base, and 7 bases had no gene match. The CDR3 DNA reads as TGTGCCAGCAGCTTAGTAAGGGGACAGGGTGCCTATGGCTACACCTTC. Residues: CASSLVRGQGAYGYTF.

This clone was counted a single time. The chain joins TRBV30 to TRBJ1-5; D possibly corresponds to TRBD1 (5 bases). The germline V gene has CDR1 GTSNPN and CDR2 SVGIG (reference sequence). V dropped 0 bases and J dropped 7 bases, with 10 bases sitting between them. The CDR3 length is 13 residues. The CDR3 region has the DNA TGTGCCTGGAGTGTCCAGGGAGGACAGCCCCAGCATTTT. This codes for CAWSVQGGQPQHF.

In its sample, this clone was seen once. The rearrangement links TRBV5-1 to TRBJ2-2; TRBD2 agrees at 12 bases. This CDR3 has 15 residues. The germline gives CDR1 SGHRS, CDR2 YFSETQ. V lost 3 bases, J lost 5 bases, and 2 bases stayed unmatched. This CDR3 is CASSSGTSGTGELFF. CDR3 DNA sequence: TGCGCCAGCAGCTCGGGGACTAGCGGGACCGGGGAGCTGTTTTTT.

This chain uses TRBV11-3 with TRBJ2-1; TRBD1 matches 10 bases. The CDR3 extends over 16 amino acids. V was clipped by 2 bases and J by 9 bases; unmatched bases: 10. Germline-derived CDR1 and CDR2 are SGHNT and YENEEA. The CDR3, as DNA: TGTGCCAGCAGCTTATTAGGGACAGGGGATAGGGGTGAGCAGTTCTTC. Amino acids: CASSLLGTGDRGEQFF.

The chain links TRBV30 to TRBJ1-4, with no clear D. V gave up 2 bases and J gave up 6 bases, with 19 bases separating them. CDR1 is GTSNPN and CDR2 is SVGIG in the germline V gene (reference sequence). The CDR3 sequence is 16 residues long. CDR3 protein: CAWSLLGSGVDEKLFF. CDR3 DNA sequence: TGTGCCTGGAGTTTATTGGGGAGTGGGGTAGATGAAAAACTGTTTTTT.

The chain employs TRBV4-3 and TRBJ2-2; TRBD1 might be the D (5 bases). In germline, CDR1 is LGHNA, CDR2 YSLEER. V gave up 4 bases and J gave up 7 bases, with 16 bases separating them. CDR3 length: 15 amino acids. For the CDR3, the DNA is TGCGCCAGCAGCCCCCGCGGCAGGGAAGACGGGGAGCTGTTTTTT. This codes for CASSPRGREDGELFF.

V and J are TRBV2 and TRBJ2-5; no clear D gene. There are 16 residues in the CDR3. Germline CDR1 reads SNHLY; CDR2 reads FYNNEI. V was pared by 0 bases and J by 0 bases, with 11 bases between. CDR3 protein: CASSEAKVHHQETQYF. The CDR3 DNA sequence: TGTGCCAGCAGTGAAGCGAAAGTACACCACCAAGAGACCCAGTACTTC.

The CDR3 loop is CASSRSTGRYNEQFF. Written as DNA, the CDR3 is TGTGCCAGCAGCCGGTCGACAGGGCGCTACAATGAGCAGTTCTTC. This rearrangement joins TRBV7-8 to TRBJ2-1; TRBD1 agrees at 7 bases. The CDR3 has 15 amino acids. Germline CDR1 reads SGHVS; CDR2 reads FQNEAQ. V was pared by 5 bases and J by 3 bases, with 7 bases of the junction left unmatched.

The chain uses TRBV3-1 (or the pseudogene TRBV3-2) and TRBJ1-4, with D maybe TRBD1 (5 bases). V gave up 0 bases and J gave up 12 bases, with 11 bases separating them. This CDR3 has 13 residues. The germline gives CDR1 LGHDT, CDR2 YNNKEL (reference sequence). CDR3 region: CASSQDLRGELFF. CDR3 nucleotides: TGTGCCAGCAGCCAAGATCTGCGGGGGGAACTGTTTTTT.

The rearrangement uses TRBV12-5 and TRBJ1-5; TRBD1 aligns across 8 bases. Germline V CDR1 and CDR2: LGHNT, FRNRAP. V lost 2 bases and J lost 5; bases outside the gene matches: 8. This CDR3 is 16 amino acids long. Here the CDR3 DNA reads TGTGCTAGTGGTTTGTCCGACAGGGGAGGCGATCAGCCCCAGCATTTT. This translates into CASGLSDRGGDQPQHF. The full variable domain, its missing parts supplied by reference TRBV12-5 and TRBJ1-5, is DARVTQTPRHKVTEMGQEVTMRCQPILGHNTVFWYRQTMMQGLELLAYFRNRAPLDDSGMPKDRFSAEMPDATLATLKIQPSEPRDSAVYFCASGLSDRGGDQPQHFGDGTRLSIL.

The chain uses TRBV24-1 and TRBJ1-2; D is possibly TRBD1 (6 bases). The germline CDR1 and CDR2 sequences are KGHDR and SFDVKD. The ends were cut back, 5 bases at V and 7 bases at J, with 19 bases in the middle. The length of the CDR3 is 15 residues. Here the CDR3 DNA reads TGTGCCACCAGTGCCTACCCAGGGGCCGAGGTTGGCTACACCTTC. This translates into CATSAYPGAEVGYTF.

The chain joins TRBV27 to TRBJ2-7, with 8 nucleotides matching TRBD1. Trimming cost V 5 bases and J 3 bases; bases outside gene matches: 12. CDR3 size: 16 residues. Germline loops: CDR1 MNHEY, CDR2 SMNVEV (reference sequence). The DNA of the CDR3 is TGTGCCAGCAGTCCCCCCCCGGGGACAGGCATCTACGAGCAGTACTTC. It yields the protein CASSPPPGTGIYEQYF.

The CDR3 coding sequence is TGTGCCAGCAGCTTAGTGGCAGGGGGCTGGGAAAAACTGTTTTTT. Translation: CASSLVAGGWEKLFF. The chain combines TRBV7-2 with TRBJ1-4; 8 nucleotides align to TRBD1. J was trimmed by 8 bases and V by 1 base; bases with no gene match: 6. The CDR3 is 15 residues long. Looked up from germline, CDR1 is SGHTA and CDR2 is FQGNSA.